These 21 T cell receptor beta chains came from one sample sequenced in a study of Ad26.COV2.S vaccination and SARS-CoV-2 variants. Only in-frame clones appear in the TCRdb table, and some are missing; sequencing was by immunoSEQ multiplex PCR. The sample holds hundreds of thousands of clones, 70% to 90% seen once. The treatment was: some 19 received Ad26.COV2.S at low or high dose, single or two shots; 5 received placebo; per-sample allocation not given. Collection of samples fell on day 63 after the first vaccine or placebo injection. Sequencing used peripheral blood, obtained in a trial of Ad26.COV2.S vaccine versus placebo. The receptors come from a person between 18 and 65 years old who received the Ad26.COV2.S COVID-19 vaccine or a placebo.

The chain recombines TRBV18 with TRBJ1-1; D possibly corresponds to TRBD1 (5 bases). Per the germline V gene, CDR1 is KGHSH and CDR2 is LQKENI. Trimming pared 4 bases from V and 7 bases from J, leaving 7 bases between. The length of the CDR3 is 11 residues. CDR3 sequence: CASSRDGEAFF. The CDR3 nucleotides are TGTGCCAGCTCACGGGACGGTGAAGCTTTCTTT.

Regarding this clone: This same CDR3 is encoded by further DNA sequences in the sample. CDR3 sequence reads: CASSPGTGPSYEQYF. The CDR3 DNA is TGTGCCAGCTCCCCCGGGACAGGGCCCTCCTACGAGCAGTACTTC. The chain is built from TRBV18 and TRBJ2-7, with 9 nucleotides matching TRBD1. The CDR3 loop spans 15 amino acids. V was pared by 6 bases and J by 0 bases, with 6 bases of the junction left unmatched. Per the germline V gene, CDR1 is KGHSH and CDR2 is LQKENI.

The CDR3 here is CAWNPGQINSPLHF. The CDR3 DNA reads TGTGCCTGGAACCCGGGACAGATTAATTCACCCCTCCACTTT. V is TRBV30 and J is TRBJ1-6; 7 bases line up with TRBD1. V shed 4 bases and J 6 bases; nucleotides not matched to a gene: 6. Looked up from germline, CDR1 is GTSNPN and CDR2 is SVGIG (reference sequence). This CDR3 region has 14 residues.

The chain couples TRBV3-1 (or the pseudogene TRBV3-2) to TRBJ1-5; no reliable D call. Trimming took off 2 bases at V and 8 bases at J, with 22 bases between the two ends. CDR3 size: 17 residues. From germline, CDR1 is LGHDT and CDR2 YNNKEL (reference sequence). CDR3: CASSQHHEDPPGEPQHF. In DNA form, the CDR3 reads TGTGCCAGCAGCCAACACCATGAGGACCCTCCTGGGGAGCCCCAGCATTTT.

The rearrangement joins TRBV11-2 to TRBJ1-3; D possibly corresponds to TRBD1 (6 bases). V was trimmed by 5 bases and J by 9 bases, leaving 20 bases between them. The CDR3 contains 15 residues. The germline V gene encodes CDR1 SGHAT and CDR2 FQNNGV. DNA of the CDR3: TGTGCCAGCAGCCCCTCGACAGGTTTGGGGGGCACCATATATTTT. Translation: CASSPSTGLGGTIYF. Variable domain in full (rest from reference TRBV11-2 and TRBJ1-3): EAGVAQSPRYKIIEKRQSVAFWCNPISGHATLYWYQQILGQGPKLLIQFQNNGVVDDSQLPKDRFSAERLKGVDSTLKIQPAKLEDSAVYLCASSPSTGLGGTIYFGEGSWLTVV.

The V and J genes are TRBV6-5 and TRBJ1-6; perhaps TRBD1 as D (5 bases). Germline V gives CDR1 MNHEY, CDR2 SVGAGI. This CDR3 has 15 amino acids. The ends were cut back, 6 bases at V and 8 bases at J, with 17 bases in the middle. CDR3 sequence: CASRTQRGVDSPLHF. The CDR3 DNA reads TGTGCCAGCAGGACCCAACGGGGGGTAGATTCACCCCTCCACTTT.

The CDR3 loop is CASSPNLGGFRYGYTF. In DNA, the CDR3 is TGCGCCAGCAGCCCTAACCTTGGGGGCTTTCGGTATGGCTACACCTTC. V usage is TRBV5-1 and J usage is TRBJ1-2, with D possibly matching TRBD1 (6 bases). Germline CDR1 reads SGHRS; CDR2 reads YFSETQ. The CDR3 covers 16 residues. V lost 4 bases and J 5 bases, leaving 21 bases between the germline ends. Full variable domain (missing parts from reference TRBV5-1 and TRBJ1-2): KAGVTQTPRYLIKTRGQQVTLSCSPISGHRSVSWYQQTPGQGLQFLFEYFSETQRNKGNFPGRFSGRQFSNSRSEMNVSTLELGDSALYLCASSPNLGGFRYGYTFGSGTRLTVV.

The chain uses TRBV19 and TRBJ1-5, with D maybe TRBD1 (5 bases). In germline, CDR1 is LNHDA, CDR2 SQIVND (reference sequence). V shed 3 bases and J shed 4 bases, with 10 bases lying between them. This CDR3 spans 14 amino acids. The CDR3 reads CASSIARENQPQHF. In nucleotides, the CDR3 is TGTGCCAGTAGTATCGCCAGGGAAAATCAGCCCCAGCATTTT.

The chain links TRBV24-1 to TRBJ2-3; 8 bases line up with TRBD2. Germline CDR1 KGHDR, CDR2 SFDVKD. After removal of 4 bases from V and 6 bases from J, the junction contained 8 bases not matched to a gene. This CDR3 contains 15 residues. This CDR3 is CATSETGGLRDTQYF. CDR3 DNA sequence: TGTGCCACCAGTGAGACGGGAGGGCTTCGTGATACGCAGTATTTT.

V is TRBV5-1 and J is TRBJ1-1, with unresolved D. V was trimmed by 2 bases and J by 1 base, leaving 6 bases between them. The germline CDR1 and CDR2 sequences are SGHRS and YFSETQ. The CDR3 is made up of 13 amino acids. The DNA for the CDR3 is TGCGCCAGCAGCTTTCTGGCGAACACTGAAGCTTTCTTT. Its translation is CASSFLANTEAFF.

The gene calls are TRBV6-5 and TRBJ2-5; D not resolved. This CDR3 contains 11 residues. CDR1 MNHEY and CDR2 SVGAGI come from the germline V gene. Deletions cut 6 bases from V and 5 bases from J, with 7 bases between. CDR3 region: CASSPGETQYF. The CDR3 DNA sequence: TGTGCCAGCAGCCCCGGGGAGACCCAGTACTTC.

This chain joins TRBV18 and TRBJ2-7, with D maybe TRBD2 (5 bases). The germline V gene encodes CDR1 KGHSH and CDR2 LQKENI. The V gene lost 3 bases and the J gene lost 4 bases, with 22 bases spanning the gap. This CDR3 has 17 amino acids. The CDR3 here is CASSPDSLAERHYEQYF. The CDR3 region has the DNA TGTGCCAGCTCACCCGATTCCCTAGCTGAGCGCCATTACGAGCAGTACTTC.

The chain combines TRBV6-6 with TRBJ2-7, with a possible D match to TRBD1 (5 bases). Trimming took off 1 base at V and 3 bases at J, with 10 bases between the two ends. CDR3 length equals 14 residues. Germline-derived CDR1 and CDR2 are MNHNY and SVGAGI (reference sequence). The CDR3 here is CASSYFGQDYEQYF. CDR3 DNA: TGTGCCAGCAGTTACTTTGGACAAGACTACGAGCAGTACTTC.

The chain recombines TRBV19 with TRBJ1-5; weak D call: TRBD1 (5 bases). The CDR3 length is 13 residues. Trimming stripped 4 bases from V and 6 bases from J, with 10 bases between. Germline loops: CDR1 LNHDA, CDR2 SQIVND (reference sequence). CDR3 residues: CASSSLGGQPQHF. The CDR3 bases are TGTGCCAGTAGTAGTCTCGGGGGTCAGCCCCAGCATTTT.

Ten or more counts support this clone. This chain joins TRBV3-1 (or the pseudogene TRBV3-2) and TRBJ2-7; D gene uncertain. CDR1 LGHDT and CDR2 YNNKEL come from the germline V gene (reference sequence). CDR3 size: 12 residues. V lost 2 bases to trimming and J lost 7 bases, with 9 bases between them. The chain's CDR3 is CASSQSITEQYF. The CDR3 coding sequence is TGTGCCAGCAGCCAATCCATAACTGAGCAGTACTTC.

This clone has just one count. The chain carries TRBV27 and TRBJ2-1, with 9 bases matching TRBD2. The germline V gene encodes CDR1 MNHEY and CDR2 SMNVEV (reference sequence). The CDR3 loop spans 15 amino acids. The junction had 5 bases not matched to a gene; V was cut back by 3 bases and J by 5 bases. The CDR3 sequence is CASSFLAGEDNEQFF. DNA for the CDR3: TGTGCCAGCAGTTTTTTAGCGGGAGAAGACAATGAGCAGTTCTTC.

Written as DNA, the CDR3 is TGTGCCAGCAGCTTAGAATCGGGGGGCGAAGCTTTCTTT. Translated: CASSLESGGEAFF. The chain links TRBV11-2 to TRBJ1-1; D possibly corresponds to TRBD1 (6 bases). With 0 bases removed from V and 8 bases from J, the gap between germline ends came to 10 bases. Per the germline V gene, CDR1 is SGHAT and CDR2 is FQNNGV. The CDR3 length is 13 residues.

The chain carries TRBV4-1 and TRBJ2-1, with 9 bases lining up with TRBD2. The CDR3 totals 16 residues. In germline, CDR1 is MGHRA, CDR2 YSYEKL. Trimming removed 2 bases from V and 3 bases from J; junction bases left unmatched: 5. The CDR3 region is CASSQTSAGGYNEQFF. The CDR3 region has the DNA TGCGCCAGCAGCCAAACGTCAGCGGGGGGCTACAATGAGCAGTTCTTC.

The chain links TRBV2 to TRBJ1-6, with D tentatively TRBD1 (5 bases). The germline gives CDR1 SNHLY, CDR2 FYNNEI. This CDR3 contains 15 residues. V lost 6 bases, J lost 0 bases, and 9 bases lay in between. CDR3 bases: TGTGCCAGCAGCGCCGACAGCTCCTATAATTCACCCCTCCACTTT. This sequence encodes CASSADSSYNSPLHF.

A word on this clone: The sample carries other DNA sequences with the same CDR3. The chain carries TRBV18 and TRBJ1-1; D ambiguous. Germline CDR1 KGHSH, CDR2 LQKENI. This CDR3 contains 12 residues. Trimming took off 4 bases at V and 1 base at J, with 4 bases between the two ends. The CDR3 is CASSQENTEAFF. CDR3 in DNA: TGTGCCAGCTCACAGGAGAACACTGAAGCTTTCTTT.

The chain employs TRBV4-2 and TRBJ1-4, with 8 bases aligning to TRBD1. The CDR3 has 15 amino acids. Trimming took 0 bases from V and 6 from J; bases not matched to a gene: 3. Germline V CDR1 and CDR2: LGHNA, YNFKEQ. CDR3 nucleotide sequence: TGTGCCAGCAGCCAAGATCGACAGGGGTATGAAAAACTGTTTTTT. This encodes CASSQDRQGYEKLFF.